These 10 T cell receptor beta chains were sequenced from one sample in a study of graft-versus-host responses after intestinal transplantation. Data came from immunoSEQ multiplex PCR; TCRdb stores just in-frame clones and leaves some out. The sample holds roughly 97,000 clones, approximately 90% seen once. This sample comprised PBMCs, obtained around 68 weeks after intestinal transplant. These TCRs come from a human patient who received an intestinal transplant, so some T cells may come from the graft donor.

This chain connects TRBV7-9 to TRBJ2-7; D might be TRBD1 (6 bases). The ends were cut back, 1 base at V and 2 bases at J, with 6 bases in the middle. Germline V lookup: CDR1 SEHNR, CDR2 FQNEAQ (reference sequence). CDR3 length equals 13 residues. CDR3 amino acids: CASSLGTAYEQYF. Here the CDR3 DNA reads TGTGCCAGCAGCTTAGGGACAGCCTACGAGCAGTACTTC.

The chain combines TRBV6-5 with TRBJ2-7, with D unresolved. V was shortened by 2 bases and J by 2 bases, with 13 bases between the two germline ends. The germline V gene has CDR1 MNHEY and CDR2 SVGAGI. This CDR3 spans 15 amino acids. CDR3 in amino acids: CASSYTLSRTYEQYF. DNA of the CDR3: TGTGCCAGCAGTTACACGTTATCACGGACCTACGAGCAGTACTTC.

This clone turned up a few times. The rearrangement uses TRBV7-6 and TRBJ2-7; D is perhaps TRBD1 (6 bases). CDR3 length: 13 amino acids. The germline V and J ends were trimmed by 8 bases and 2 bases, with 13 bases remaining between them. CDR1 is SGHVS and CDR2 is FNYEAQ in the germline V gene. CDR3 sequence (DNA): TGTGCCAGCGGCGGGCAGGGGACCTACGAGCAGTACTTC. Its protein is CASGGQGTYEQYF.

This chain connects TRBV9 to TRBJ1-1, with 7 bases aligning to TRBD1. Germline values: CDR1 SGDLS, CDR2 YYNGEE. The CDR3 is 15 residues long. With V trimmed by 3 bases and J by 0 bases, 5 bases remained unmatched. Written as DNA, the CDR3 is TGTGCCAGCAGCGGAGCCGGGACAGTGAACACTGAAGCTTTCTTT. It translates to CASSGAGTVNTEAFF. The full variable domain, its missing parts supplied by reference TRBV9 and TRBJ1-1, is DSGVTQTPKHLITATGQRVTLRCSPRSGDLSVYWYQQSLDQGLQFLIQYYNGEERAKGNILERFSAQQFPDLHSELNLSSLELGDSALYFCASSGAGTVNTEAFFGQGTRLTVV.

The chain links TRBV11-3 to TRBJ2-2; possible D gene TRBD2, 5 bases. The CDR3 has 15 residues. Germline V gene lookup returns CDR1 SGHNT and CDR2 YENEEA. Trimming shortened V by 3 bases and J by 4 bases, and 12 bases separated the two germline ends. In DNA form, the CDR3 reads TGTGCCAGCAGCTTCGCGGGCTCGGTCACCGGGGAGCTGTTTTTT. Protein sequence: CASSFAGSVTGELFF.

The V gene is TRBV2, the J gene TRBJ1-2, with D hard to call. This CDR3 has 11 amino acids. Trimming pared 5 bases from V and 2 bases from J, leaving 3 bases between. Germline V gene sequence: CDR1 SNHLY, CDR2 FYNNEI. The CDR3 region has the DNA TGTGCCAGCAGTTTGAACTATGGCTACACCTTC. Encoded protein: CASSLNYGYTF.

Here the CDR3 DNA reads TGTGCCAGCTCGGACAGGGGGCATCCCTACGAGCAGTACTTC. Its protein is CASSDRGHPYEQYF. The chain joins TRBV18 to TRBJ2-7; 11 positions agree with TRBD1. The CDR3 has 14 residues. Trimming cost V 6 bases and J 2 bases; bases outside gene matches: 3. The V gene's germline CDR1 is KGHSH and CDR2 LQKENI.

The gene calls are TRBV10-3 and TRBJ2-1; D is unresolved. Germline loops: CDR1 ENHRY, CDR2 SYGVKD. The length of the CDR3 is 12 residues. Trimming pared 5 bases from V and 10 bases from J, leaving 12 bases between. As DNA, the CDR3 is TGTGCCATCAGTTACCTTCCAATCGAGCAGTTCTTC. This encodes CAISYLPIEQFF.

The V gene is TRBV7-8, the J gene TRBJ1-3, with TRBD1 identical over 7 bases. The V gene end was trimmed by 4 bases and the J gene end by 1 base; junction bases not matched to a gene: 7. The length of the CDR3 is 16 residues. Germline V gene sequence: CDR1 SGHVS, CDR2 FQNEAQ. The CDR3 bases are TGTGCCAGCAGCTCCGTAGGGGACAGATCTGGAAACACCATATATTTT. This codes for CASSSVGDRSGNTIYF.

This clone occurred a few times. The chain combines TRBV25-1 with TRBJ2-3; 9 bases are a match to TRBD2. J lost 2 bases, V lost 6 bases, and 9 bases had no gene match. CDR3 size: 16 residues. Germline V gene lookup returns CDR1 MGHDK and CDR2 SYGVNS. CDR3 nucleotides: TGTGCCAGCAGCGGGGGAAGCGGGGGGACCACAGATACGCAGTATTTT. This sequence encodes CASSGGSGGTTDTQYF.